Each of the 15 T cell receptor beta chains below was sequenced from the same sample in a study of control samples from healthy donors and cancer patients (dated by TCRdb to about 2020). Libraries were prepared through the immunoSEQ multiplex PCR assay. As stored in TCRdb, this immuneACCESS dataset retains in-frame rearrangements with V and J assigned. A fraction of the clones does not appear; measured against another copy, unresolved V genes explain less than half of the discrepancy, and the remainder lacks a known reason. For this sample the table gives about 150,000 clones, of which roughly 94% were detected only once. Approximately 6.1% of the sample goes to the ten largest clones. Material for sequencing was blood. Every receptor here comes from a man aged 40-50 years in good health.

CDR3 sequence reads: CASSIQGPSTGELFF. CDR3 sequence (DNA): TGTGCCAGCAGCATACAGGGCCCGTCGACCGGGGAGCTGTTTTTT. The chain combines TRBV6-5 with TRBJ2-2, with D tentatively TRBD1 (6 bases). CDR1 is MNHEY, CDR2 SVGAGI, per germline. V was pared by 6 bases and J by 5 bases, with 16 bases between. This CDR3 has 15 amino acids.

The chain joins TRBV6-1 to TRBJ2-2; the D call may be TRBD1 or TRBD2 (6 bases each). Per the germline V gene, CDR1 is MNHNS and CDR2 is SASEGT. Deletions cut 1 base from V and 5 bases from J, with 11 bases between. The CDR3 spans 15 residues. The DNA for the CDR3 is TGTGCCAGCAGTGAAGGGGGGGCCGGAACCGGGGAGCTGTTTTTT. Its protein product is CASSEGGAGTGELFF.

This chain connects TRBV4-3 to TRBJ2-1; 12 bases are shared with TRBD2. The CDR3 is 16 amino acids. CDR1 is LGHNA and CDR2 is YSLEER in the germline V gene. V was clipped by 0 bases and J by 4 bases; unmatched bases: 1. The chain's CDR3 is CASSQETSGGYNEQFF. The DNA of the CDR3 is TGCGCCAGCAGCCAAGAAACTAGCGGGGGGTACAATGAGCAGTTCTTC.

The V and J genes are TRBV19 and TRBJ1-2; 8 bases align to TRBD1. The CDR3 sequence is 14 residues long. V was clipped by 1 base and J by 2 bases; unmatched bases: 0. Per germline, CDR1 LNHDA and CDR2 SQIVND (reference sequence). CDR3 nucleotides: TGTGCCAGTAGTATAGGGACAGGGAACTATGGCTACACCTTC. It encodes CASSIGTGNYGYTF. Variable domain in full (rest from reference TRBV19 and TRBJ1-2): DGGITQSPKYLFRKEGQNVTLSCEQNLNHDAMYWYRQDPGQGLRLIYYSQIVNDFQKGDIAEGYSVSREKKESFPLTVTSAQKNPTAFYLCASSIGTGNYGYTFGSGTRLTVV.

This chain connects TRBV3-1 (or the pseudogene TRBV3-2) to TRBJ1-2; D call uncertain. This CDR3 spans 15 amino acids. Trimming removed 1 base from V and 4 bases from J, with 13 bases in between. Germline V gives CDR1 LGHDT, CDR2 YNNKEL (reference sequence). For the CDR3, the DNA is TGTGCCAGCAGCCAAGGTAGCGGGCGCGGCTATGGCTACACCTTC. Translated: CASSQGSGRGYGYTF.

In this sample, this clone turned up a few times. The chain combines TRBV6-6 with TRBJ1-5, with 8 bases fitting TRBD1. Germline CDR1 is MNHNY and CDR2 is SVGAGI (reference sequence). V lost 10 bases to trimming and J lost 7 bases; unmatched junction nucleotides: 9. CDR3 length: 13 amino acids. CDR3 in amino acids: CATTTGDRQPQHF. CDR3 coding DNA: TGTGCCACCACAACAGGGGACAGGCAGCCCCAGCATTTT.

In nucleotides, the CDR3 is TGTGCCAGCTCAAGGGGAGGACAGCGCACAGATACGCAGTATTTT. Translated: CASSRGGQRTDTQYF. The chain is built from TRBV18 and TRBJ2-3; D assignment may be TRBD1 or TRBD2 (6 bases each). The CDR3 loop spans 15 amino acids. Germline values: CDR1 KGHSH, CDR2 LQKENI. V lost 5 bases, J lost 1 base, and 13 bases lay in between.

CDR3 amino acids: CASSLEGRAVYNSPLHF. The CDR3 bases are TGTGCCAGCAGCTTAGAGGGCAGGGCGGTCTATAATTCACCCCTCCACTTT. This chain links TRBV11-2 with TRBJ1-6; D possibly corresponds to TRBD1 (5 bases). This CDR3 comprises 17 residues. The germline gives CDR1 SGHAT, CDR2 FQNNGV. The V end lost 0 bases, the J end lost 3 bases, and 12 bases lay between the germline ends. Looking up the rest from reference TRBV11-2 and TRBJ1-6 gives the full variable domain: EAGVAQSPRYKIIEKRQSVAFWCNPISGHATLYWYQQILGQGPKLLIQFQNNGVVDDSQLPKDRFSAERLKGVDSTLKIQPAKLEDSAVYLCASSLEGRAVYNSPLHFGNGTRLTVT.

This chain joins TRBV6-5 and TRBJ2-3, with 7 bases lining up with TRBD1. Looked up from germline, CDR1 is MNHEY and CDR2 is SVGAGI. V dropped 2 bases and J dropped 5; count of bases not matched to a gene: 4. This CDR3 is built from 14 residues. CDR3 in DNA: TGTGCCAGCAGTTACAGGGGGCGAGAAGATACGCAGTATTTT. Its translation: CASSYRGREDTQYF.

The chain employs TRBV27 and TRBJ1-1; 10 nucleotides line up with TRBD1. V dropped 5 bases and J dropped 4; count of bases not matched to a gene: 7. Germline CDR1 MNHEY, CDR2 SMNVEV (reference sequence). The CDR3 has 15 amino acids. The CDR3 sequence is CASSPRTGGSTEAFF. The CDR3 DNA sequence: TGTGCCAGCAGTCCTCGGACAGGGGGGTCCACTGAAGCTTTCTTT.

V gene TRBV6-5 combines with J gene TRBJ2-7; D is ambiguous. The germline V gene encodes CDR1 MNHEY and CDR2 SVGAGI. This CDR3 contains 14 residues. The V and J ends lost 6 bases and 2 bases respectively, with 14 bases between them. The CDR3 DNA follows: TGTGCCAGCAGCCAGGACGGAATTACCTACGAGCAGTACTTC. Its protein product is CASSQDGITYEQYF.

V usage is TRBV19 and J usage is TRBJ2-5; D is tentatively TRBD1 or TRBD2 (6 bases each). The ends were cut back, 6 bases at V and 5 bases at J, with 16 bases in the middle. CDR1 is LNHDA, CDR2 SQIVND, per germline (reference sequence). This CDR3 contains 14 residues. The CDR3 nucleotides are TGTGCCAGTAGGGAGCGCAGGGGAGGCGAGACCCAGTACTTC. This encodes CASRERRGGETQYF.

The V call is TRBV30, the J call TRBJ1-5; D is perhaps TRBD1 (5 bases). The germline V gene has CDR1 GTSNPN and CDR2 SVGIG (reference sequence). V shed 0 bases and J shed 0 bases, with 12 bases lying between them. The CDR3 spans 16 residues. The CDR3 region has the DNA TGTGCCTGGAGTGTTTCTCGGACATATAGCAATCAGCCCCAGCATTTT. Translated, it gives CAWSVSRTYSNQPQHF.

The chain joins TRBV6-2 or TRBV6-3 to TRBJ1-5, with D uncertain. In germline, CDR1 is MNHEY, CDR2 SVGEGT. This CDR3 region has 13 residues. V lost 6 bases, J lost 5 bases, and 11 bases lay in between. CDR3: CASSRRAHQPQHF. CDR3 sequence (DNA): TGTGCCAGCAGCCGAAGGGCCCATCAGCCCCAGCATTTT.

This clone has a single count. This chain connects TRBV5-1 to TRBJ1-2, with TRBD1 matching 8 bases. This CDR3 spans 15 amino acids. The germline V gene has CDR1 SGHRS and CDR2 YFSETQ. The junction had 10 bases not matched to a gene; V was cut back by 1 base and J by 8 bases. CDR3 amino acids: CASSLSSGGTGGYTF. CDR3 nucleotide sequence: TGCGCCAGCAGCTTGAGCAGCGGGGGGACAGGAGGCTACACCTTC. The variable domain in full, with the rest retrieved from reference TRBV5-1 and TRBJ1-2, is KAGVTQTPRYLIKTRGQQVTLSCSPISGHRSVSWYQQTPGQGLQFLFEYFSETQRNKGNFPGRFSGRQFSNSRSEMNVSTLELGDSALYLCASSLSSGGTGGYTFGSGTRLTVV.